The TCR beta chain under discussion was sequenced for a study of blood T cells in healthy people across ages. The CDR3 has 15 residues. Per the germline V gene, CDR1 is DFQATT and CDR2 is SNEGSKA (reference sequence). V was clipped by 6 bases and J by 2 bases; unmatched bases: 8. A second PCR, run for roughly 7 to 11 cycles, used a sample-barcoded 5' primer plus a J-beta primer mix. TCRdb re-called the 5' RACE reads through MiXCR, storing one row per CDR3 protein. The data show under 950,000 distinct CDR3 sequences, with about a fifth seen just once and about 20% held by the top ten. The chain links TRBV20-1 to TRBJ2-3; 10 positions match TRBD2. Sequencing was carried out using blood. The receptor comes from a man aged 65 to 85 in good health. CDR3 residues: CSAPGLAVPTDTQYF. The CDR3 DNA is TGCAGTGCACCTGGACTAGCGGTACCCACAGATACGCAGTATTTT.